These 10 T cell receptor beta chains were all obtained from the same sample, sequenced in a study of technical replicates of blood from a few donors. Generated by immunoSEQ multiplex PCR, the TCRdb table keeps only in-frame clones and is missing some. The table records some 14,000 clones, approximately 88% of them present only once. Sequenced material: PBMCs. These receptors were obtained from a human donor in good health.

The genes are TRBV28 and TRBJ1-2; D ambiguous. CDR1 is MDHEN and CDR2 is SYDVKM in the germline V gene. The CDR3 covers 13 residues. Trimming cost V 8 bases and J 0 bases, with 10 bases left between them. The CDR3 loop is CASLGLSNYGYTF. CDR3 bases: TGTGCCAGCTTAGGACTTTCTAACTATGGCTACACCTTC.

In DNA form, the CDR3 reads TGCGCCAGCAGCTTGGAAACTTCGGACAGGGGGCTATTGAACACTGAAGCTTTCTTT. Its translation: CASSLETSDRGLLNTEAFF. The chain joins TRBV5-1 to TRBJ1-1; TRBD1 matches 11 bases. The CDR3 contains 19 residues. CDR1 and CDR2 from the germline V gene are SGHRS and YFSETQ. The V gene end was trimmed by 0 bases and the J gene end by 0 bases; junction bases not matched to a gene: 10.

This chain links TRBV6-1 with TRBJ1-4; a weak D match, TRBD1 (6 bases). Germline lookup yields CDR1 MNHNS and CDR2 SASEGT. V lost 3 bases to trimming and J lost 10 bases, with 15 bases between them. This CDR3 spans 14 amino acids. The CDR3 DNA reads TGTGCCAGCAGTGACGCGGGGGGCCGAATAAAACTGTTTTTT. It yields the protein CASSDAGGRIKLFF.

The V and J genes are TRBV4-1 and TRBJ2-7; D possibly corresponds to TRBD2 (5 bases). Germline CDR1 MGHRA, CDR2 YSYEKL. The V gene lost 0 bases and the J gene lost 5 bases, with 20 bases spanning the gap. This CDR3 has 17 residues. The CDR3 loop is CASSQDWSRSKRDEQYF. DNA for the CDR3: TGCGCCAGCAGCCAAGATTGGAGCCGTTCAAAGAGGGACGAGCAGTACTTC.

V usage is TRBV6-1 and J usage is TRBJ2-3; D perhaps matches TRBD2 (6 bases). This CDR3 comprises 15 residues. Looked up from germline, CDR1 is MNHNS and CDR2 is SASEGT. V lost 2 bases and J 5 bases, leaving 14 bases between the germline ends. Written as DNA, the CDR3 is TGTGCCAGCAGTGAACTGGGGGGAGACATAGATACGCAGTATTTT. It yields the protein CASSELGGDIDTQYF.

This clone was recorded once. This chain uses TRBV23-1 with TRBJ2-7; D is unclear. TRBV23-1 is an open reading frame whose function is uncertain. V lost 7 bases to trimming and J lost 2 bases, with 15 bases between them. This CDR3 contains 14 residues. The chain's CDR3 is CASTAGSSTYEQYF. In nucleotides, the CDR3 is TGCGCCAGCACCGCAGGCTCGAGTACCTACGAGCAGTACTTC.

J is TRBJ2-7 and V is TRBV2; the D gene is possibly TRBD1 (5 bases). V lost 5 bases and J lost 2, with 10 bases in between. The germline CDR1 and CDR2 sequences are SNHLY and FYNNEI. CDR3 length equals 13 residues. CDR3 region: CASSKDRPYEQYF. CDR3 sequence (DNA): TGTGCCAGCAGTAAAGACAGACCCTACGAGCAGTACTTC.

This clone was counted between two and nine times. The chain recombines TRBV6-6 with TRBJ1-4; 9 positions agree with TRBD1. V was clipped by 2 bases and J by 7 bases; unmatched bases: 5. Looked up from germline, CDR1 is MNHNY and CDR2 is SVGAGI (reference sequence). This CDR3 is 15 amino acids long. This CDR3 is CASSYMDRGFEKLFF. DNA of the CDR3: TGTGCCAGCAGTTACATGGACAGGGGATTTGAAAAACTGTTTTTT.

The genes are TRBV2 and TRBJ2-7; TRBD1 is a possible D gene (7 bases). This CDR3 is 15 amino acids long. Germline V gene data show CDR1 as SNHLY and CDR2 as FYNNEI. V lost 6 bases, J lost 0 bases, and 15 bases lay in between. For the CDR3, the DNA is TGTGCCAGCAGGGGAGGACAGGCGAGCTCCTACGAGCAGTACTTC. It is translated as CASRGGQASSYEQYF.

The V gene is TRBV2, the J gene TRBJ1-1; TRBD1 matches 7 bases. The CDR3 has 15 residues. CDR1 and CDR2 (germline): SNHLY, FYNNEI. Unmatched junction bases numbered 12, after V lost 6 bases and J lost 5 bases. The CDR3 reads CASSQNLDRWTEAFF. As DNA, the CDR3 is TGTGCCAGCAGCCAGAACTTGGACAGGTGGACTGAAGCTTTCTTT.